Each of the 17 T cell receptor beta chains below was sequenced from the same sample in a study of identical twins. TCRdb ran MiXCR on the 5' RACE reads and lists one entry per CDR3 protein. Of approximately 600,000 distinct CDR3 sequences listed, nearly 10% were seen once; the top ten hold 2.5% to 3.5%. These data also formed part of another study, on yellow fever vaccine responses in identical twins.

The specimen sequenced was PBMCs. The origin of the receptors is a woman aged 18-29 years in good health.

The V and J genes are TRBV20-1 and TRBJ1-2; D perhaps matches TRBD1 (6 bases). Between the trimmed V and J ends, which lost 3 bases and 3 bases, there was a span of 17 bases. The CDR3 extends over 15 amino acids. Per germline, CDR1 DFQATT and CDR2 SNEGSKA (reference sequence). CDR3 loop: CSARRLDRTHYGYTF. CDR3 in DNA: TGCAGTGCTAGGCGACTAGACAGGACCCACTATGGCTACACCTTC.

Worth noting for this clonotype: Being one base from a much bigger clone, this may be a read error. This chain's CDR3 is CASSKEAGQGESEQFF. As DNA, the CDR3 is TGTGCCAGCAGCAAAGAGGCGGGACAGGGGGAGAGTGAGCAGTTCTTC. V is TRBV21-1 and J is TRBJ2-1; the table gives TRBD1 as D, unverified against the DNA. TRBV21-1 is marked as a pseudogene. This CDR3 comprises 16 residues.

The genes are TRBV5-6 and TRBJ1-2; D is possibly TRBD1 (5 bases). Per the germline V gene, CDR1 is SGHDT and CDR2 is YYEEEE. V lost 9 bases and J lost 8, with 17 bases in between. This CDR3 is 12 amino acids long. CDR3 nucleotides: TGTGCCATGGGCCCAGGGCTCCTCGGCTACACCTTC. It is translated as CAMGPGLLGYTF.

This clonotype was detected a few times. The gene calls are TRBV5-1 and TRBJ2-1, with 8 nucleotides matching TRBD2. Germline V lookup: CDR1 SGHRS, CDR2 YFSETQ. The CDR3 covers 14 residues. J lost 10 bases, V lost 5 bases, and 11 bases had no gene match. In nucleotides, the CDR3 is TGCGCCAGCAGTCTTCCAGCGGGAGCACGGGAGCAGTTCTTC. Protein product: CASSLPAGAREQFF. Complete variable domain (other parts from reference TRBV5-1 and TRBJ2-1): KAGVTQTPRYLIKTRGQQVTLSCSPISGHRSVSWYQQTPGQGLQFLFEYFSETQRNKGNFPGRFSGRQFSNSRSEMNVSTLELGDSALYLCASSLPAGAREQFFGPGTRLTVL.

The V call is TRBV7-9, the J call TRBJ2-5; 8 nucleotides agree with TRBD1. This CDR3 spans 15 amino acids. V shed 5 bases, J shed 0 bases, and the junction held 5 bases outside the gene matches. Looked up from germline, CDR1 is SEHNR and CDR2 is FQNEAQ (reference sequence). The CDR3: CASSPRTGNQETQYF. CDR3 coding DNA: TGTGCCAGCAGCCCAAGGACAGGGAACCAAGAGACCCAGTACTTC.

This clonotype was seen more than once but under ten times. V gene TRBV7-2 combines with J gene TRBJ1-5; D ambiguous. This CDR3 region has 14 residues. Germline V gene sequence: CDR1 SGHTA, CDR2 FQGNSA. Trimming took off 5 bases at V and 1 base at J, with 9 bases between the two ends. Here the CDR3 reads CASSPGWSNQPQHF. CDR3 DNA: TGTGCCAGCAGCCCCGGCTGGAGCAATCAGCCCCAGCATTTT.

This clonotype came up many times. The genes are TRBV10-3 and TRBJ2-7, with TRBD2 matching over 9 bases. Unmatched junction bases numbered 15, after V lost 11 bases and J lost 4 bases. Germline loops: CDR1 ENHRY, CDR2 SYGVKD. CDR3 length: 15 amino acids. The CDR3 loop is CAAKTAGGAIYEQYF. In nucleotides, the CDR3 is TGTGCCGCGAAAACCGCGGGAGGGGCCATTTACGAGCAGTACTTC.

This clonotype was counted only a few times. J is TRBJ2-1 and V is TRBV5-1, with a tentative D call TRBD2 (6 bases). The CDR3 extends over 11 amino acids. Trimming pared 4 bases from V and 10 bases from J, leaving 9 bases between. The germline V gene has CDR1 SGHRS and CDR2 YFSETQ. CDR3 sequence (DNA): TGCGCCAGCAGCATCGGACTAGAGCAGTTCTTC. Its translation is CASSIGLEQFF.

The V gene is TRBV4-1, the J gene TRBJ2-7; maybe TRBD1 (5 bases). The V end was cut by 1 base, the J end by 5 bases, with 9 bases between. Germline values: CDR1 MGHRA, CDR2 YSYEKL. The CDR3 loop spans 13 amino acids. The DNA of the CDR3 is TGCGCCAGCAGCCAAGTCAGGGATAACGAGCAGTACTTC. Translating it yields CASSQVRDNEQYF.

The rearrangement links TRBV6-5 to TRBJ2-1; D is undetermined. The CDR3 totals 12 residues. Germline assignment: CDR1 MNHEY and CDR2 SVGAGI. Deletions cut 5 bases from V and 5 bases from J, with 7 bases between. The CDR3 sequence is CASSTWDNEQFF. The CDR3 nucleotides read TGTGCCAGCAGTACTTGGGACAATGAGCAGTTCTTC.

This clonotype was recorded a few times. This chain's CDR3 is CATSDLFESSYEQYF. The CDR3 bases are TGTGCCACCAGTGATTTGTTTGAGAGCTCCTACGAGCAGTACTTC. The gene calls are TRBV24-1 and TRBJ2-7; no firm D call. The CDR3 runs to 15 residues. Germline CDR1 and CDR2: KGHDR and SFDVKD. The V end lost 0 bases, the J end lost 0 bases, and 8 bases lay between the germline ends.

V gene TRBV7-8 combines with J gene TRBJ2-7; D gene ambiguous. Trimming left V 2 bases short and J 2 bases short, with 10 bases between. The CDR3 loop spans 14 amino acids. CDR1 SGHVS and CDR2 FQNEAQ come from the germline V gene. This CDR3 reads CASSLTTAAYEQYF. CDR3 bases: TGTGCCAGCAGCTTAACGACGGCAGCCTACGAGCAGTACTTC.

The chain joins TRBV29-1 to TRBJ2-5, with D unresolved. The CDR3 runs 14 residues. The germline V and J ends were trimmed by 1 base and 5 bases, with 14 bases remaining between them. Germline V CDR1 and CDR2: SQVTM, ANQGSEA. The CDR3 loop is CSVEGRNDGETQYF. For the CDR3, the DNA is TGCAGCGTTGAAGGACGGAATGATGGGGAGACCCAGTACTTC.

This clonotype was recorded a few times. This chain joins TRBV25-1 and TRBJ2-2; 8 nucleotides agree with TRBD2. Germline V lookup: CDR1 MGHDK, CDR2 SYGVNS. This CDR3 contains 16 residues. V lost 6 bases to trimming and J lost 2 bases; unmatched junction nucleotides: 8. For the CDR3, the DNA is TGTGCCAGCAGCACAATAGCGGGATCTAACACCGGGGAGCTGTTTTTT. Residues: CASSTIAGSNTGELFF.

This clonotype was recorded many times. This CDR3 is CASSLLSNNNEQFF. The CDR3 DNA reads TGCGCCAGCAGCTTGCTGTCCAACAACAATGAGCAGTTCTTC. The V and J genes are TRBV5-1 and TRBJ2-1; D is undetermined. CDR1 is SGHRS and CDR2 is YFSETQ in the germline V gene. V was pared by 1 base and J by 5 bases, with 10 bases between. The CDR3 length is 14 residues.

This clonotype occurred many times. The CDR3 DNA reads TGCAGTGCTAGAGATCTTGACGGGGGGGACTACAATGAGCAGTTCTTC. Its translation is CSARDLDGGDYNEQFF. This sequence joins TRBV20-1 and TRBJ2-1, with 8 positions matching TRBD2. V was clipped by 0 bases and J by 3 bases; unmatched bases: 7. Germline lookup yields CDR1 DFQATT and CDR2 SNEGSKA (reference sequence). The CDR3 spans 16 residues.

The chain employs TRBV20-1 and TRBJ2-1; D unclear. Per the germline V gene, CDR1 is DFQATT and CDR2 is SNEGSKA (reference sequence). Trimming pared 4 bases from V and 4 bases from J, leaving 11 bases between. The CDR3 has 13 residues. The CDR3 bases are TGCAGTGCTACGGCTGAGCTTTACAATGAGCAGTTCTTC. Translating gives CSATAELYNEQFF.